A single sample is the source of the 2 T cell receptor beta chains below, sequenced in a study of T cell repertoires in cytomegalovirus infection. TCRdb re-derived calls from the reads in MiXCR, one entry per CDR3 protein. The sample holds approximately 500,000 distinct CDR3 sequences, around 27% seen once. The sequenced sample consisted of PBMCs. The receptors come from a human donor in good health (CMV status not recorded). Some clones in this sample may be carry-over from other donors' samples.

CDR3 loop: CASSTLRGAGELFF. DNA for the CDR3: TGTGCCAGTAGTACTCTCCGAGGGGCAGGGGAGCTGTTTTTT. The rearrangement uses TRBV19 and TRBJ2-2; D is possibly TRBD1 or TRBD2 (5 bases each). The V gene's germline CDR1 is LNHDA and CDR2 SQIVND (reference sequence). The length of the CDR3 is 14 residues. Trimming cost V 4 bases and J 8 bases, with 14 bases left between them.

The rearrangement joins TRBV29-1 to TRBJ2-1, with D possibly matching TRBD1 (5 bases). CDR1 and CDR2 (germline): SQVTM, ANQGSEA. The CDR3 extends over 17 amino acids. V lost 0 bases, J lost 6 bases, and 21 bases lay in between. The CDR3 DNA reads TGCAGCGTTGAAGAAGGGGCAGCAGGGTGGGTGACCAATGAGCAGTTCTTC. Translation gives CSVEEGAAGWVTNEQFF.